Listed here are 13 T cell receptor beta chains from one sample, sequenced in a study of cytomegalovirus exposure and HLA in healthy donors. PCR involved 60 Vbeta and 13 Jbeta primers. The repertoire was sequenced with immunoSEQ multiplex PCR; TCRdb's copy has only in-frame clones and lacks some. The table shows some 150,000 clones, with about three quarters occurring only once. Sequencing was done on a sample of PBMCs. These receptors came from a male donor in good health and CMV-seronegative.

The rearrangement uses TRBV4-2 and TRBJ1-1; tentative D call: TRBD1 (6 bases). Trimming left V 4 bases short and J 6 bases short, with 9 bases between. Germline CDR1 LGHNA, CDR2 YNFKEQ. This CDR3 has 12 residues. DNA for the CDR3: TGTGCCAGCAGCCCACAGGGCTCTGAAGCTTTCTTT. Its protein is CASSPQGSEAFF.

This clone was seen once. V gene TRBV6-5 combines with J gene TRBJ1-4; D perhaps matches TRBD1 (6 bases). Trimming cost V 0 bases and J 5 bases, with 13 bases left between them. The CDR3 consists of 16 residues. Germline V gives CDR1 MNHEY, CDR2 SVGAGI. CDR3 sequence: CASSYSPDRKNEKLFF. In DNA, the CDR3 is TGTGCCAGCAGTTACTCGCCCGACAGGAAAAATGAAAAACTGTTTTTT.

V gene TRBV4-2 combines with J gene TRBJ1-1; tentative D call: TRBD1 (6 bases). The CDR3 has 13 amino acids. Germline values: CDR1 LGHNA, CDR2 YNFKEQ. V shed 4 bases and J shed 6 bases, with 12 bases lying between them. The CDR3 here is CASSPTGSPEAFF. DNA of the CDR3: TGTGCCAGCAGCCCCACAGGGAGCCCTGAAGCTTTCTTT.

V usage is TRBV7-9 and J usage is TRBJ1-6; D perhaps matches TRBD1 (5 bases). There are 15 residues in the CDR3. Trimming pared 3 bases from V and 6 bases from J, leaving 12 bases between. Germline CDR1 and CDR2: SEHNR and FQNEAQ (reference sequence). The CDR3 loop is CASSLEGLSNSPLHF. The DNA for the CDR3 is TGTGCCAGCAGCTTGGAGGGACTGAGTAATTCACCCCTCCACTTT.

V is TRBV9 and J is TRBJ2-2; no firm D call. Germline values: CDR1 SGDLS, CDR2 YYNGEE. This CDR3 is 15 amino acids long. V was clipped by 0 bases and J by 0 bases, with 6 bases between them. The CDR3 nucleotides are TGTGCCAGCAGCGTAGGACACTCGAACACCGGGGAGCTGTTTTTT. Translation: CASSVGHSNTGELFF.

This rearrangement joins TRBV18 to TRBJ2-7; 8 bases line up with TRBD2. The V gene end was trimmed by 5 bases and the J gene end by 7 bases; junction bases not matched to a gene: 4. The CDR3 loop spans 12 amino acids. Germline V gene sequence: CDR1 KGHSH, CDR2 LQKENI. CDR3 sequence reads: CASSAGTREQYF. For the CDR3, the DNA is TGTGCCAGCTCAGCCGGGACTAGGGAGCAGTACTTC.

The chain links TRBV7-9 to TRBJ2-4; possible D gene TRBD2, 5 bases. The V and J ends lost 5 bases and 0 bases respectively, with 8 bases between them. CDR1 and CDR2 (germline): SEHNR, FQNEAQ (reference sequence). CDR3 length: 14 residues. The CDR3 coding sequence is TGTGCCAGCAGCAGGCGGGCAGCCAAAAACATTCAGTACTTC. Its protein is CASSRRAAKNIQYF.

The V and J genes are TRBV7-9 and TRBJ2-5; possibly TRBD2 for D (6 bases). CDR3 size: 15 residues. V was clipped by 5 bases and J by 1 base, with 14 bases between them. The V gene's germline CDR1 is SEHNR and CDR2 FQNEAQ (reference sequence). The CDR3 DNA sequence: TGTGCCAGCAGCGTTCGGCGGGATCTCCAAGAGACCCAGTACTTC. Its protein is CASSVRRDLQETQYF.

The chain links TRBV10-3 to TRBJ1-2; maybe TRBD1 (5 bases). The V end lost 6 bases, the J end lost 1 base, and 12 bases lay between the germline ends. This CDR3 region has 14 residues. Germline loops: CDR1 ENHRY, CDR2 SYGVKD. The CDR3 coding sequence is TGTGCCATCAGGATGCAGGGCGGTAACTATGGCTACACCTTC. Translated, it gives CAIRMQGGNYGYTF.

This chain uses TRBV28 with TRBJ1-2, with a weak D call TRBD1 (5 bases). V gave up 6 bases and J gave up 8 bases, with 13 bases separating them. Per the germline V gene, CDR1 is MDHEN and CDR2 is SYDVKM. The CDR3 consists of 12 residues. In DNA form, the CDR3 reads TGTGCCAGCAGACAATCAGGGCGGGGCTACACCTTC. Residues: CASRQSGRGYTF.

The chain recombines TRBV6-5 with TRBJ1-2, with a tentative D call TRBD1 (6 bases). The CDR3 is made up of 13 amino acids. Germline loops: CDR1 MNHEY, CDR2 SVGAGI. V dropped 6 bases and J dropped 2 bases, with 10 bases sitting between them. In DNA form, the CDR3 reads TGTGCCAGCAGAAAGGGGGAAAACTATGGCTACACCTTC. Protein product: CASRKGENYGYTF.

The V and J genes are TRBV19 and TRBJ1-5; D perhaps matches TRBD1 (5 bases). Germline V lookup: CDR1 LNHDA, CDR2 SQIVND (reference sequence). The length of the CDR3 is 16 residues. Trimming stripped 1 base from V and 0 bases from J, with 10 bases between. The CDR3 reads CASSIAGRDSNQPQHF. CDR3 sequence (DNA): TGTGCCAGTAGTATAGCAGGGAGGGATAGCAATCAGCCCCAGCATTTT.

CDR3 bases: TGTGCCAGCAGTCGGGACAGCATCTATGGCTACACCTTC. This gives the protein CASSRDSIYGYTF. The V and J genes are TRBV7-2 and TRBJ1-2, with 7 bases identical to TRBD1. Germline values: CDR1 SGHTA, CDR2 FQGNSA. The V segment lost 6 bases and the J segment 4 bases; nucleotides outside the gene matches: 5. This CDR3 is 13 amino acids long.